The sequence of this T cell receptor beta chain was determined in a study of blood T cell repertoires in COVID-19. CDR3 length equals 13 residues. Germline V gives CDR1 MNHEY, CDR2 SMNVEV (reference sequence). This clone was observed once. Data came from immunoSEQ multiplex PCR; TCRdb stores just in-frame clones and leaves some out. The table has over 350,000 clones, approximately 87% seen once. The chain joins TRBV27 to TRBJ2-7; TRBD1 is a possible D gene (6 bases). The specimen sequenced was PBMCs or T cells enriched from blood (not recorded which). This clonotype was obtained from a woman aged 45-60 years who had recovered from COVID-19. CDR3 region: CASHAQGIGEQYF. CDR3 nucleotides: TGTGCATCCCACGCCCAGGGGATTGGCGAGCAGTACTTC.